This T cell receptor beta chain stems from a study of beta chain features in type 1 diabetes (dated by TCRdb to the late 2010s). Background on the whole study: Patients and healthy donors did not differ in mean age, gender distribution, total cell number or subset yield. A total of roughly 98,000,000 sorted cells were examined across all samples, and a strong correlation was observed between cell number per subset and RNA yield. In the study, TCRB repertoires of sorted circulating CD4+ T cell subsets from recently diagnosed type 1 diabetes patients were compared with those of matched healthy donors. Regulatory and stem cell-like memory subsets were obtained from only 8 patients and about eight healthy donors, while naive and central memory subsets were obtained from all 30 or so donors. Findings and caveats that apply to the study as a whole: Fewer insertions and more nucleotide deletions at VDJ recombination sites were observed in patients with type 1 diabetes, implying thymic rearrangement abnormalities. Naive, central memory and regulatory TCRB repertoires appeared more similar among patients than among healthy donors. Type 1 diabetes patients showed a moderate but significant shortening of TCRB CDR3 length in all four CD4+ subsets. Shorter templates might be favored by PCR, yet because patient and control samples were amplified and corrected together, any such skew would affect both groups equally. Only small numbers of individuals were included in the HLA sub-analyses, which left unresolved whether HLA type had any influence on TCRB rearrangement. Because cDNA rather than genomic DNA was sequenced, highly expressing activated cells could have been over-represented, although no difference in activation and CD3 levels was found between groups.

This clone was seen a handful of times. This receptor's antigen is unknown. No base quality information exists; no much larger clone differs at one position. Each donor gave one peripheral blood draw, averaging around 120 mL, which was collected into heparinised tubes. Naive, central memory, regulatory and stem cell-like memory CD4+ T cells were sorted on a BD FACSAria II using a panel including CD45RO, CCR7, CD25, CD127, CD95 and CD27. All sorted populations exceeded 95% purity. Right away, PBMCs were isolated by Lymphoprep density gradient centrifugation and were stained directly, with no culture step. Samples were stained and sorted in pairs, with one healthy donor and one patient per experiment, so that batch effects were minimized. The CDR3 measures 16 amino acids from cysteine to phenylalanine. Only the CDR3 DNA stays, 48 bases, in frame from base 1. CDR1 MGHRA and CDR2 YSYEKL were looked up in the germline V gene. V lost 1 base and J lost 3 bases; the stretch between them is 15 bases long.

The entire isolated RNA was reverse transcribed using the High Capacity cDNA Reverse Transcription Kit, and thus expressed TCRB transcripts were sequenced. Naive, central memory and regulatory T cell samples underwent deep immunoSEQ sequencing, averaging about 3.5 million total reads per sample. After sorted cells were lysed in RLT buffer, RNA was extracted with DNase-treated RNeasy Micro or Mini kits, with the choice depending on cell number. Each cell subset was processed separately to prevent cross-contamination, with patient and healthy donor samples processed together. The immunoSEQ multiplex PCR was used to amplify TCRB sequences from cDNA, generating 87-bp fragments that spanned the CDR3 region. Sequencing of the amplicons was performed on the Illumina HiSeq platform. On the study's bioinformatics: Synthetic template baselines were used to correct PCR bias computationally, reads within Hamming distance 2 were collapsed together, and singletons that could not be merged were discarded. Reads were aligned against IMGT so that V, D and J genes, CDR3 length and insertions or deletions at six rearrangement sites could be assigned. Within each subset, clonotype counts were normalized to the number of sorted cells before true diversity and Gini coefficients were calculated with the tcR R package. The overlap coefficient, calculated on TCRB nucleotide sequences, was used to quantify repertoire sharing. Out-of-frame TCRB sequences from naive cells were analyzed to stand in for the pre-selection repertoire. Sourced from immuneACCESS, this table was stored by TCRdb with only in-frame sequences that have V and J called. A share of the clones is absent; for the studies checked, an unresolved V gene accounts for under half, and the remainder has no known explanation. D and trimming come from the DNA, and the V and J calls and clone size come from that table. The sample records roughly 280,000 clones, around 22% of which are singletons. The ten largest clones add up to around 0.011% of the sample.

This sequence originates from a woman aged 25 to 39 with type 1 diabetes. The chain is made from TRBV4-1 and TRBJ1-2, with the D gene call left open. Sequencing input: naive CD4+ T cells from blood. Taken with the paper, the label for cell subset or site translates to: true naive CD4+ T cells. Here the CDR3 is given as CASSQAIAGGYYGYTF. The sequence in DNA is TGCGCCAGCAGCCAAGCCATCGCGGGAGGGTACTATGGCTACACCTTC.